Shown below are 13 T cell receptor beta chains from a single sample sequenced in a study of cytomegalovirus exposure and HLA in healthy donors. PCR amplification relied on 60 Vbeta primers (plus 13 Jbeta primers). Sequenced by immunoSEQ multiplex PCR; TCRdb stores in-frame clones only, minus some. Seen here are 200,000 to 250,000 clones, 76% observed once, and the top ten hold 0.63%. Sequenced: PBMCs. The receptor source for this set is a man aged 18-30 years in good health and CMV-seronegative.

The chain combines TRBV5-1 with TRBJ2-5; possible D gene TRBD1, 7 bases. CDR1 is SGHRS and CDR2 is YFSETQ in the germline V gene. CDR3 size: 13 residues. V was trimmed by 10 bases and J by 5 bases, leaving 18 bases between them. CDR3 bases: TGCGCCTCTGCAGGGGGGCCGGAGGAGACCCAGTACTTC. Translating gives CASAGGPEETQYF.

The genes are TRBV29-1 and TRBJ1-1, with 7 positions matching TRBD1. Per the germline V gene, CDR1 is SQVTM and CDR2 is ANQGSEA. The CDR3 runs to 15 residues. The J segment lost 1 base and the V segment lost 6 bases, leaving 11 bases of the junction unmatched. In DNA, the CDR3 is TGCAGCGTGGCAAGACAGGGAACACCGAACACTGAAGCTTTCTTT. Its protein is CSVARQGTPNTEAFF.

The sample holds one count of this clone. V and J are TRBV2 and TRBJ1-1; 7 bases are shared with TRBD1. Germline V gives CDR1 SNHLY, CDR2 FYNNEI. CDR3 size: 15 residues. V lost 3 bases, J lost 0 bases, and 4 bases stayed unmatched. The CDR3 DNA reads as TGTGCCAGCAGTGAGACAGGGTACATGAACACTGAAGCTTTCTTT. It encodes CASSETGYMNTEAFF.

V and J are TRBV19 and TRBJ2-1, with a tentative D call TRBD1 (6 bases). The CDR3 runs to 14 residues. The germline gives CDR1 LNHDA, CDR2 SQIVND (reference sequence). Deletions cut 5 bases from V and 8 bases from J, with 16 bases between. The CDR3 region has the DNA TGTGCCAGTAGTTCCGGGACAATGGGAGATGAGCAGTTCTTC. Its protein is CASSSGTMGDEQFF.

The genes are TRBV5-1 and TRBJ1-2, with a tentative D call TRBD1 (6 bases). CDR1 is SGHRS, CDR2 YFSETQ, per germline. The V end lost 4 bases, the J end lost 6 bases, and 13 bases lay between the germline ends. CDR3 length equals 13 residues. The DNA of the CDR3 is TGCGCCAGCAGCACCGGACAGTATGATGGCTACACCTTC. It yields the protein CASSTGQYDGYTF.

This clone showed up just once. The chain is built from TRBV11-2 and TRBJ2-7; 12 bases align to TRBD2. V trimming: 5 bases; J trimming: 3 bases; junction bases outside the gene matches: 14. The germline V gene has CDR1 SGHAT and CDR2 FQNNGV. CDR3 length: 18 amino acids. In nucleotides, the CDR3 is TGTGCCAGCAGCCTTAGGCCGACTAGCGGGAGATATGACTACGAGCAGTACTTC. Translating gives CASSLRPTSGRYDYEQYF. Based on the CDR3 plus reference TRBV11-2 and TRBJ2-7, the full variable domain is EAGVAQSPRYKIIEKRQSVAFWCNPISGHATLYWYQQILGQGPKLLIQFQNNGVVDDSQLPKDRFSAERLKGVDSTLKIQPAKLEDSAVYLCASSLRPTSGRYDYEQYFGPGTRLTVT.

This rearrangement joins TRBV27 to TRBJ1-1; TRBD1 is a possible D gene (6 bases). CDR3 length: 16 amino acids. In germline, CDR1 is MNHEY, CDR2 SMNVEV (reference sequence). With 4 bases removed from V and 0 bases from J, the gap between germline ends came to 15 bases. In DNA, the CDR3 is TGTGCCAGCAGTTCCAAAACAGGGCCTCTGAACACTGAAGCTTTCTTT. It yields the protein CASSSKTGPLNTEAFF.

The rearrangement joins TRBV2 to TRBJ2-7, with TRBD1 matching over 11 bases. Germline CDR1 is SNHLY and CDR2 is FYNNEI. The trim removed 6 bases at V and 4 bases at J, leaving 11 bases unmatched. The CDR3 is made up of 16 amino acids. DNA of the CDR3: TGTGCCAGCAGAATTAGGACAGGGGGCGGTGGGTACGAGCAGTACTTC. Protein product: CASRIRTGGGGYEQYF.

The chain links TRBV19 to TRBJ2-1, with 8 bases that match TRBD1. Germline CDR1 reads LNHDA; CDR2 reads SQIVND (reference sequence). The CDR3 contains 15 residues. The V and J ends lost 1 base and 7 bases, in that order; junction bases with no gene match: 6. The DNA of the CDR3 is TGTGCCAGTAGTATAGGGCAGGGGGCGCCGAATGAGCAGTTCTTC. It yields the protein CASSIGQGAPNEQFF.

The rearrangement uses TRBV27 and TRBJ1-5, with a tentative D call TRBD1 (5 bases). The CDR3 consists of 14 residues. Germline-derived CDR1 and CDR2 are MNHEY and SMNVEV (reference sequence). The ends were cut back, 1 base at V and 3 bases at J, with 7 bases in the middle. This CDR3 is CASSLWTTNQPQHF. The CDR3 DNA sequence: TGTGCCAGCAGTTTATGGACAACCAATCAGCCCCAGCATTTT.

This clone has a handful of counts. V is TRBV7-9 and J is TRBJ2-5; D might be TRBD2 (5 bases). V lost 1 base, J lost 0 bases, and 12 bases lay in between. The CDR3 length is 16 residues. Germline CDR1 SEHNR, CDR2 FQNEAQ (reference sequence). CDR3: CASSLGQAVYQETQYF. CDR3 nucleotides: TGTGCCAGCAGCTTAGGTCAAGCGGTGTACCAAGAGACCCAGTACTTC.

The V gene is TRBV10-1, the J gene TRBJ2-3, with a tentative D call TRBD2 (5 bases). The CDR3 is made up of 14 amino acids. Germline CDR1 WNHNN, CDR2 SYGVQD (reference sequence). Deletions cut 3 bases from V and 4 bases from J, with 11 bases between. The CDR3 loop reads CASSEEGRPDTQYF. The CDR3 bases are TGCGCCAGCAGTGAAGAGGGTAGGCCAGATACGCAGTATTTT.

The chain uses TRBV14 and TRBJ2-7, with TRBD2 as a possible D gene (6 bases). This CDR3 comprises 12 residues. Germline CDR1 reads SGHDN; CDR2 reads FVKESK. Deletions cut 8 bases from V and 0 bases from J, with 8 bases between. CDR3 sequence: CASGRFSYEQYF. CDR3 bases: TGTGCCAGCGGGAGGTTCTCCTACGAGCAGTACTTC.